These 27 T cell receptor beta chains came from one sample sequenced in a study of control samples from healthy donors and cancer patients (dated by TCRdb to 2018 to 2021). Libraries were prepared through the immunoSEQ multiplex PCR assay. In its TCRdb copy, this immuneACCESS table keeps in-frame sequences only and misses some clones. Where compared with another copy, unresolved V genes explain less than half of these, and the others have no known cause. This sample is represented by about 93,000 clones; about 87% of them were singletons. Approximately 15% of the sample comes from the top ten. Sequenced: blood. The receptors here all came from a woman aged 70 to 79 in good health.

The chain uses TRBV28 and TRBJ2-7, with 9 bases fitting TRBD1. Trimming took 5 bases from V and 3 from J; bases not matched to a gene: 5. CDR1 and CDR2 from the germline V gene are MDHEN and SYDVKM. This CDR3 is built from 14 residues. This chain's CDR3 is CASSLRQGVYEQYF. DNA of the CDR3: TGTGCCAGCAGTCTCCGACAGGGGGTCTACGAGCAGTACTTC.

In its sample, this clone was seen once. The gene calls are TRBV3-1 (or the pseudogene TRBV3-2) and TRBJ1-2; D not resolved. Trimming took 8 bases from V and 5 from J, leaving 15 bases between them. CDR1 is LGHDT, CDR2 YNNKEL, per germline (reference sequence). This CDR3 is built from 13 residues. CDR3 sequence: CASSNRTNYGYTF. CDR3 sequence (DNA): TGTGCCAGCTCTAATAGGACCAATTATGGCTACACCTTC.

The chain has TRBV18 and TRBJ1-1; the D is unclear. Trimming shortened V by 3 bases and J by 2 bases, and 10 bases separated the two germline ends. The germline CDR1 and CDR2 sequences are KGHSH and LQKENI. The CDR3 has 14 amino acids. CDR3 protein: CASSPGGFNTEAFF. CDR3 coding DNA: TGTGCCAGCTCACCGGGTGGATTTAACACTGAAGCTTTCTTT.

The V gene is TRBV7-9, the J gene TRBJ1-1, with D perhaps TRBD1 (5 bases). V dropped 1 base and J dropped 1 base, with 7 bases sitting between them. The length of the CDR3 is 14 residues. Germline CDR1 is SEHNR and CDR2 is FQNEAQ (reference sequence). Here the CDR3 reads CASSLGGTNTEAFF. For the CDR3, the DNA is TGTGCCAGCAGCTTAGGCGGGACGAACACTGAAGCTTTCTTT.

There are a few counts of this clone. The chain employs TRBV14 and TRBJ1-2; tentative D call: TRBD1 (6 bases). The CDR3 contains 15 residues. Germline V lookup: CDR1 SGHDN, CDR2 FVKESK. The ends were cut back, 5 bases at V and 4 bases at J, with 17 bases in the middle. The CDR3 DNA follows: TGTGCCAGCAGCTTCGACGGGGGGCGAAGCTATGGCTACACCTTC. Encoded protein: CASSFDGGRSYGYTF. Supplemented by reference TRBV14 and TRBJ1-2, the full variable domain reads EAGVTQFPSHSVIEKGQTVTLRCDPISGHDNLYWYRRVMGKEIKFLLHFVKESKQDESGMPNNRFLAERTGGTYSTLKVQPAELEDSGVYFCASSFDGGRSYGYTFGSGTRLTVV.

The CDR3 nucleotides are TGCAGTGTGACTTTTTACAATGAGCAGTTCTTC. It specifies CSVTFYNEQFF. The genes are TRBV20-1 and TRBJ2-1; D uncertain. The CDR3 length is 11 residues. The germline CDR1 and CDR2 sequences are DFQATT and SNEGSKA (reference sequence). V was shortened by 7 bases and J by 4 bases, with 8 bases between the two germline ends.

The chain combines TRBV5-4 with TRBJ1-2; D unclear. This CDR3 has 16 amino acids. CDR1 is SGHNT, CDR2 YYREEE, per germline (reference sequence). Trimming cost V 4 bases and J 3 bases, with 19 bases left between them. As DNA, the CDR3 is TGTGCCAGCAGCCCACCGCGACTCGCCCGCCACTATGGCTACACCTTC. The encoded protein is CASSPPRLARHYGYTF.

V and J are TRBV9 and TRBJ1-1; D gene ambiguous. Trimming removed 2 bases from V and 2 bases from J, with 7 bases in between. CDR3 length: 13 amino acids. Germline CDR1 reads SGDLS; CDR2 reads YYNGEE. The CDR3 reads CASSVTANTEAFF. In DNA form, the CDR3 reads TGTGCCAGCAGCGTTACAGCAAACACTGAAGCTTTCTTT.

The gene calls are TRBV5-1 and TRBJ2-7; the match to TRBD2 covers 14 bases. The CDR3 has 15 amino acids. Germline V lookup: CDR1 SGHRS, CDR2 YFSETQ. V lost 6 bases, J lost 2 bases, and 4 bases stayed unmatched. CDR3 sequence reads: CASTLTSGRAYEQYF. The CDR3 bases are TGCGCCAGCACCCTGACTAGCGGGAGGGCCTACGAGCAGTACTTC.

The DNA for the CDR3 is TGTGCCACCAGCAGAGATTTGGCTCAGCCCCAGCATTTT. It is translated as CATSRDLAQPQHF. The V call is TRBV15, the J call TRBJ1-5, with D unclear. V was clipped by 0 bases and J by 6 bases, with 6 bases between them. The length of the CDR3 is 13 residues. In germline, CDR1 is LNHNV, CDR2 YYDKDF (reference sequence).

The V gene is TRBV2, the J gene TRBJ2-1, with TRBD2 matching 15 bases. This CDR3 comprises 16 residues. Per the germline V gene, CDR1 is SNHLY and CDR2 is FYNNEI. V was pared by 7 bases and J by 7 bases, with 8 bases of the junction left unmatched. As DNA, the CDR3 is TGTGCCAGCAATGGACTAGCGGGGGGGCGTATAAATGAGCAGTTCTTC. Translated, it gives CASNGLAGGRINEQFF.

CDR3 nucleotides: TGTGCCAGCGGGGTACCGAGCAATCAGCCCCAGCATTTT. Translating gives CASGVPSNQPQHF. The chain links TRBV12-3 or TRBV12-4 to TRBJ1-5, with D unresolved. Trimming took off 8 bases at V and 1 base at J, with 9 bases between the two ends. The CDR3 is made up of 13 amino acids.

This rearrangement joins TRBV20-1 to TRBJ1-2, with D possibly being TRBD1 (6 bases). CDR3 length: 16 residues. Trimming pared 3 bases from V and 7 bases from J, leaving 24 bases between. Germline CDR1 and CDR2: DFQATT and SNEGSKA (reference sequence). CDR3 DNA sequence: TGCAGTGCTAGTTCGGCCTCGCAGGGGAGGAGGGCTGGCTACACCTTC. This codes for CSASSASQGRRAGYTF.

CDR3 DNA: TGTGCCAGCAGTGAATCTGTCAGGGGTTCACCCCTCCACTTT. The encoded protein is CASSESVRGSPLHF. This rearrangement joins TRBV6-1 to TRBJ1-6; D is perhaps TRBD1 (6 bases). Germline V gene data show CDR1 as MNHNS and CDR2 as SASEGT. The CDR3 runs 14 residues. Trimming pared 2 bases from V and 9 bases from J, leaving 11 bases between.

The chain carries TRBV6-5 and TRBJ2-3, with 7 bases aligning to TRBD1. V was clipped by 2 bases and J by 4 bases; unmatched bases: 0. Germline V gene lookup returns CDR1 MNHEY and CDR2 SVGAGI. The CDR3 totals 13 residues. The chain's CDR3 is CASSYTGADTQYF. CDR3 coding DNA: TGTGCCAGCAGTTACACAGGGGCAGATACGCAGTATTTT.

This clone appeared a single time. This sequence joins TRBV20-1 and TRBJ2-1; D remains unclear. Germline CDR1 and CDR2: DFQATT and SNEGSKA (reference sequence). The CDR3 runs to 11 residues. With 6 bases removed from V and 8 bases from J, the gap between germline ends came to 11 bases. The CDR3 region is CSATSMDEQFF. The CDR3 region has the DNA TGCAGTGCGACGAGCATGGATGAGCAGTTCTTC.

The CDR3 sequence: CASGQGNYGYTF. DNA of the CDR3: TGTGCCAGTGGACAGGGGAACTATGGCTACACCTTC. The chain recombines TRBV6-5 with TRBJ1-2; 9 bases line up with TRBD1. V lost 9 bases to trimming and J lost 2 bases; unmatched junction nucleotides: 1. This CDR3 spans 12 amino acids. Germline V lookup: CDR1 MNHEY, CDR2 SVGAGI.

J is TRBJ1-5 and V is TRBV30, with 10 nucleotides matching TRBD1. The CDR3 is 15 residues long. Germline CDR1 is GTSNPN and CDR2 is SVGIG (reference sequence). Losses at the gene ends were 1 base for V and 7 bases for J; bases not matched to a gene: 7. The CDR3 spells CAWSGGQGTGQPQHF. Written as DNA, the CDR3 is TGTGCCTGGAGTGGGGGACAGGGGACAGGACAGCCCCAGCATTTT. Based on the CDR3 plus reference TRBV30 and TRBJ1-5, the full variable domain is SQTIHQWPATLVQPVGSPLSLECTVEGTSNPNLYWYRQAAGRGLQLLFYSVGIGQISSEVPQNLSASRPQDRQFILSSKKLLLSDSGFYLCAWSGGQGTGQPQHFGDGTRLSIL.

The gene calls are TRBV20-1 and TRBJ2-7; 12 nucleotides agree with TRBD1. The V segment lost 3 bases and the J segment 3 bases; nucleotides outside the gene matches: 12. The CDR3 has 17 amino acids. Germline-derived CDR1 and CDR2 are DFQATT and SNEGSKA (reference sequence). The chain's CDR3 is CSASGTGGATDIYEQYF. The CDR3 region has the DNA TGCAGTGCTAGTGGGACAGGGGGCGCGACGGATATCTACGAGCAGTACTTC.

This CDR3 is CASTAAGYEKLFF. The CDR3 coding sequence is TGTGCCAGCACGGCGGCCGGGTATGAAAAACTGTTTTTT. J is TRBJ1-4 and V is TRBV2, with unresolved D. Trimming took 7 bases from V and 6 from J, leaving 12 bases between them. This CDR3 is built from 13 residues. Germline assignment: CDR1 SNHLY and CDR2 FYNNEI.

The J gene is TRBJ1-2, the V gene TRBV5-4; D remains ambiguous. The ends were cut back, 2 bases at V and 0 bases at J, with 8 bases in the middle. The CDR3 spans 14 residues. CDR1 SGHNT and CDR2 YYREEE come from the germline V gene (reference sequence). The CDR3 spells CASSFASSNYGYTF. The CDR3 DNA sequence: TGTGCCAGCAGCTTCGCCAGTTCTAACTATGGCTACACCTTC.

The gene calls are TRBV11-2 and TRBJ1-4; no clear D gene. CDR1 and CDR2 (germline): SGHAT, FQNNGV. Trimming cost V 4 bases and J 2 bases, with 11 bases left between them. CDR3 length equals 15 residues. The CDR3 DNA is TGTGCCAGCAGCTCCACAACGAGCACTAATGAAAAACTGTTTTTT. This gives the protein CASSSTTSTNEKLFF.

The V and J genes are TRBV5-4 and TRBJ1-1; TRBD1 is a possible D gene (6 bases). Germline CDR1 is SGHNT and CDR2 is YYREEE (reference sequence). The CDR3 is made up of 15 amino acids. V was clipped by 2 bases and J by 4 bases, with 15 bases between them. Here the CDR3 DNA reads TGTGCCAGCAGCTTACCTAACAGGGAGGGCACTGAAGCTTTCTTT. It codes for CASSLPNREGTEAFF.

This chain uses TRBV6-2 or TRBV6-3 with TRBJ1-1; D possibly corresponds to TRBD1 (6 bases). Trimming left V 6 bases short and J 10 bases short, with 18 bases between. The CDR3 totals 13 residues. From germline, CDR1 is MNHEY and CDR2 SVGEGT. CDR3 region: CASSQGGPNGAFF. Written as DNA, the CDR3 is TGTGCCAGCAGCCAAGGGGGGCCTAATGGAGCTTTCTTT.

This chain joins TRBV5-1 and TRBJ1-3, with D possibly matching TRBD1 (6 bases). The CDR3 covers 15 residues. Germline values: CDR1 SGHRS, CDR2 YFSETQ. The V and J ends lost 4 bases and 0 bases respectively, with 11 bases between them. The CDR3 loop is CASSPGASSGNTIYF. CDR3 coding DNA: TGCGCCAGCAGCCCGGGGGCCAGCTCTGGAAACACCATATATTTT.

V is TRBV30 and J is TRBJ1-4; D ambiguous. Germline CDR1 reads GTSNPN; CDR2 reads SVGIG (reference sequence). The V and J ends lost 0 bases and 7 bases respectively, with 9 bases between them. The CDR3 loop spans 13 amino acids. CDR3 nucleotides: TGTGCCTGGAGTGTACCTCCCGCTGAAAAACTGTTTTTT. Its protein is CAWSVPPAEKLFF. The full variable domain, rest sourced from reference TRBV30 and TRBJ1-4, is SQTIHQWPATLVQPVGSPLSLECTVEGTSNPNLYWYRQAAGRGLQLLFYSVGIGQISSEVPQNLSASRPQDRQFILSSKKLLLSDSGFYLCAWSVPPAEKLFFGSGTQLSVL.

The chain has TRBV29-1 and TRBJ2-7; the D gene is possibly TRBD1 (5 bases). Per the germline V gene, CDR1 is SQVTM and CDR2 is ANQGSEA. The ends were cut back, 4 bases at V and 2 bases at J, with 15 bases in the middle. The CDR3 is 14 residues long. CDR3 residues: CSVGGRDFPYEQYF. The CDR3 DNA follows: TGCAGCGTTGGAGGCAGGGATTTCCCCTACGAGCAGTACTTC.